The clone carrying this T cell receptor (beta chain) was seen more than once but under ten times. TCRdb re-derived calls from the 5' RACE reads in MiXCR, one entry per CDR3 protein. The sample yields around 390,000 distinct CDR3 sequences, 16% seen once. These data belong to a study of T-cell memory formation after mild COVID-19. The CDR3 is 12 amino acids. Germline lookup yields CDR1 KGHDR and CDR2 SFDVKD. Between the trimmed V and J ends, which lost 10 bases and 3 bases, there was a span of 10 bases. The sequenced sample was PBMCs or a T cell subset sorted from them (not recorded which). The sequence was collected from a man younger than 35 who had mild COVID-19 (a few samples of this study predate the infection). Cell type and time point are not known. The chain recombines TRBV24-1 with TRBJ2-3, with a possible D match to TRBD2 (5 bases). The CDR3 DNA reads as TGTGCCACTGAGGGTACGACAGATACGCAGTATTTT. It specifies CATEGTTDTQYF.